This TCR beta chain came from a study of control samples from healthy donors and cancer patients (dated by TCRdb to the early 2020s). CDR1 is given as SGHRS and CDR2 as YFSETQ, both from the germline V gene. Counted from cysteine to phenylalanine, this CDR3 has 13 amino acids. The entry retains the CDR3 DNA only, 39 bases that are in frame from base 1. V is pared back by 0 bases and J by 1 base, with 4 bases lying between the germline termini. Library construction relied on the immunoSEQ multiplex PCR assay. TCRdb stores this immuneACCESS table with in-frame sequences only. Part of the clones is absent; in the studies checked, under half of the shortfall reflects unresolved V genes, and no reason is known for the rest. The sample table shows 150,000 to 200,000 clones, and roughly nine tenths are seen once. Around 1.5% of the sample is taken by the ten largest. This clone was seen once. Its cognate antigen has yet to be identified. No per-base quality is available; no much larger clone lies one base away.

The rearranged chain carries TRBV5-1 and TRBJ1-1; the D gene cannot be resolved reliably. Material: blood. The TCR was taken from a man under 40 in good health. The DNA is TGCGCCAGCAGCTTGGAACCGAACACTGAAGCTTTCTTT. This encodes CASSLEPNTEAFF. With the rest looked up from the reference TRBV5-1 and TRBJ1-1 genes rather than sequenced, the full variable domain is KAGVTQTPRYLIKTRGQQVTLSCSPISGHRSVSWYQQTPGQGLQFLFEYFSETQRNKGNFPGRFSGRQFSNSRSEMNVSTLELGDSALYLCASSLEPNTEAFFGQGTRLTVV.